The 30 T cell receptor beta chains presented below share a single source sample, sequenced in a study of early T cells in non-severe SARS-CoV-2 infection. MiXCR, applied by TCRdb to the 5' RACE reads, yields one record per CDR3 protein. The table lists more than 45,000 distinct CDR3 sequences, about 13% of them singletons, with 10% in the top ten. The sequenced sample was whole blood. Source of these receptors: an adult who was a healthcare worker with PCR-confirmed SARS-CoV-2 infection or an uninfected control (not recorded which).

This clonotype occurred a few times. This chain connects TRBV7-9 to TRBJ1-1, with a possible D match to TRBD1 (5 bases). V lost 5 bases and J lost 1, with 11 bases in between. CDR1 is SEHNR, CDR2 FQNEAQ, per germline (reference sequence). This CDR3 spans 14 amino acids. This chain's CDR3 is CASSPRQGNTEAFF. The CDR3 DNA sequence: TGTGCCAGCAGCCCCCGCCAGGGGAACACTGAAGCTTTCTTT.

This clonotype occurred a few times. The J gene is TRBJ2-7, the V gene TRBV6-5; 10 bases agree with TRBD1. J gave up 5 bases and V 4 bases, and 5 bases lay outside the gene matches. The CDR3 covers 14 residues. Germline V gives CDR1 MNHEY, CDR2 SVGAGI. The DNA for the CDR3 is TGTGCCAGCAGTTTGGGACAGGGGCGGAACGAGCAGTACTTC. Translating it yields CASSLGQGRNEQYF.

This clonotype was found many times. The rearrangement links TRBV7-9 to TRBJ1-1; no clear D. This CDR3 is 12 amino acids long. V dropped 2 bases and J dropped 5 bases, with 6 bases sitting between them. Germline loops: CDR1 SEHNR, CDR2 FQNEAQ (reference sequence). In DNA, the CDR3 is TGTGCCAGCAGCTTATGGGAGACTGAAGCTTTCTTT. This translates into CASSLWETEAFF.

This clonotype was observed a handful of times. The chain uses TRBV28 and TRBJ1-2; TRBD1 agrees at 8 bases. There are 14 residues in the CDR3. The germline CDR1 and CDR2 sequences are MDHEN and SYDVKM. With 3 bases clipped from V and 8 bases from J, the junction kept 8 bases outside the gene matches. CDR3 DNA: TGTGCCAGCAGTTTCGCCGACAGGGGAAAGGGCTACACCTTC. Protein sequence: CASSFADRGKGYTF.

This clonotype appeared many times. The chain carries TRBV18 and TRBJ2-7; 13 bases match TRBD2. Germline V gene sequence: CDR1 KGHSH, CDR2 LQKENI. This CDR3 is 15 amino acids long. With V trimmed by 6 bases and J by 2 bases, 4 bases remained unmatched. CDR3 sequence reads: CASSRTSGGPYEQYF. The CDR3 nucleotides are TGTGCCAGCTCTAGGACTAGCGGGGGACCCTACGAGCAGTACTTC.

This clonotype has more than one count but fewer than ten. This sequence joins TRBV6-6 and TRBJ2-1; TRBD2 agrees at 7 bases. Trimming cost V 5 bases and J 8 bases; bases outside gene matches: 3. CDR1 and CDR2 from the germline V gene are MNHNY and SVGAGI (reference sequence). The CDR3 covers 12 residues. CDR3 sequence reads: CASSPGRDEQFF. The DNA of the CDR3 is TGTGCCAGCAGTCCGGGGAGGGATGAGCAGTTCTTC.

V is TRBV29-1 and J is TRBJ1-1; 7 bases are shared with TRBD1. Trimming at V came to 7 bases and at J to 2 bases, leaving 10 bases not matched to a gene. The CDR3 covers 14 residues. Germline values: CDR1 SQVTM, CDR2 ANQGSEA. The CDR3 region is CSASYRGPNTEAFF. The CDR3 bases are TGCAGCGCCAGTTACAGGGGCCCAAACACTGAAGCTTTCTTT.

This clonotype showed up just a few times. This chain links TRBV7-8 with TRBJ1-1; the D is unclear. Trimming took 2 bases from V and 1 from J, leaving 11 bases between them. The germline V gene has CDR1 SGHVS and CDR2 FQNEAQ. The CDR3 sequence is 15 residues long. The CDR3 DNA reads as TGTGCCAGCAGCTTAATTGGCGCGGAGAACACTGAAGCTTTCTTT. Its translation: CASSLIGAENTEAFF.

This clonotype has a count of ten or more. The rearrangement links TRBV28 to TRBJ2-1; TRBD2 matches 7 bases. Germline CDR1 is MDHEN and CDR2 is SYDVKM. This CDR3 is 15 amino acids long. The V gene end was trimmed by 7 bases and the J gene end by 1 base; junction bases not matched to a gene: 7. CDR3 loop: CASNSGGSSYNEQFF. The CDR3 DNA sequence: TGTGCCAGCAACTCGGGGGGATCTTCCTACAATGAGCAGTTCTTC.

This clonotype was counted at least ten times. This sequence joins TRBV28 and TRBJ2-3; TRBD2 matches at 10 bases. Trimming cost V 4 bases and J 4 bases; bases outside gene matches: 11. The V gene's germline CDR1 is MDHEN and CDR2 SYDVKM. The CDR3 length is 17 residues. The CDR3 reads CASSSRKSGRAADTQYF. The CDR3, as DNA: TGTGCCAGCAGTTCCCGTAAGAGCGGGAGGGCCGCAGATACGCAGTATTTT.

This clonotype was observed a few times. The rearrangement joins TRBV18 to TRBJ2-4, with a weak D call TRBD2 (6 bases). V was cut by 3 bases and J by 3 bases, with 21 bases left in between. Germline V lookup: CDR1 KGHSH, CDR2 LQKENI. The CDR3 contains 18 residues. The CDR3 DNA reads TGTGCCAGCTCACCCAGGGACGCCGCCGCGGGGATCAAAAACATTCAGTACTTC. Translating it yields CASSPRDAAAGIKNIQYF.

The sample holds many counts of this clonotype. The chain has TRBV4-1 and TRBJ2-1; 7 bases match TRBD2. The CDR3 loop spans 17 amino acids. The J segment lost 2 bases and the V segment lost 4 bases, leaving 11 bases of the junction unmatched. In germline, CDR1 is MGHRA, CDR2 YSYEKL. The CDR3 reads CASSLAGGLQTYNEQFF. CDR3 sequence (DNA): TGCGCCAGCAGCCTAGCCGGGGGACTACAAACCTACAATGAGCAGTTCTTC.

This clonotype was seen ten or more times. The chain has TRBV9 and TRBJ2-7; D may correspond to TRBD1 or TRBD2 (5 bases each). Germline V lookup: CDR1 SGDLS, CDR2 YYNGEE. The CDR3 length is 18 residues. The germline V and J ends were trimmed by 4 bases and 0 bases, with 23 bases remaining between them. CDR3 bases: TGTGCCAGCAGCCCCCCGGGGCCCGACTTCAGAGGCTCCTACGAGCAGTACTTC. Its translation is CASSPPGPDFRGSYEQYF.

Ten or more counts support this clonotype. The chain couples TRBV9 to TRBJ1-1, with D perhaps TRBD1 (6 bases). CDR3 size: 14 residues. Trimming removed 3 bases from V and 7 bases from J, with 16 bases in between. The germline V gene encodes CDR1 SGDLS and CDR2 YYNGEE. The CDR3, as DNA: TGTGCCAGCAGCGGTCCAGGGGAGGTTGATGAAGCTTTCTTT. Translation gives CASSGPGEVDEAFF.

As concerns this clonotype: It may be a read error: a sequence one base away is much more abundant. The chain combines TRBV27 with TRBJ2-1; no definite D call. The V gene's germline CDR1 is MNHEY and CDR2 SMNVEV (reference sequence). CDR3 length equals 15 residues. With 6 bases removed from V and 4 bases from J, the gap between germline ends came to 16 bases. CDR3 amino acids: CASRPGSTWYNEQFF. The DNA for the CDR3 is TGTGCCAGCAGACCCGGGTCTACCTGGTACAATGAGCAGTTCTTC.

This clonotype was seen more than once but under ten times. The chain links TRBV18 to TRBJ1-1; no reliable D call. Germline CDR1 is KGHSH and CDR2 is LQKENI. The CDR3 loop spans 15 amino acids. Between the trimmed V and J ends, which lost 3 bases and 1 base, there was a span of 12 bases. In DNA form, the CDR3 reads TGTGCCAGCTCACCCGTTGGGCGGGCGAACACTGAAGCTTTCTTT. As protein: CASSPVGRANTEAFF.

This clonotype was seen many times. The V and J genes are TRBV28 and TRBJ2-5; 14 bases are a match to TRBD2. The CDR3 contains 19 residues. J was trimmed by 4 bases and V by 4 bases; bases with no gene match: 14. The V gene's germline CDR1 is MDHEN and CDR2 SYDVKM. The CDR3: CASSSPPWGTSGSVETQYF. In nucleotides, the CDR3 is TGTGCCAGCAGTTCCCCCCCCTGGGGGACTAGCGGGAGTGTAGAGACCCAGTACTTC.

This clonotype appeared many times. The chain carries TRBV7-9 and TRBJ2-5; 8 positions match TRBD1. The CDR3 contains 16 residues. The junction had 11 bases not matched to a gene; V was cut back by 4 bases and J by 4 bases. CDR1 and CDR2 from the germline V gene are SEHNR and FQNEAQ (reference sequence). The CDR3 sequence is CASSSRRDRSLETQYF. In DNA form, the CDR3 reads TGTGCCAGCAGCTCCCGTCGGGACAGGTCGCTAGAGACCCAGTACTTC.

In the case of this clonotype: One junction end does not reproduce the germline sequence, and a read error may be involved. The rearrangement joins TRBV20-1 to TRBJ2-5; 8 bases align to TRBD2. The CDR3 is 17 residues long. Looked up from germline, CDR1 is DFQATT and CDR2 is SNEGSKA (reference sequence). The CDR3 here is CSAAPSNVAGHQETRYF. The DNA for the CDR3 is TGCAGTGCTGCCCCCTCTAACGTAGCGGGGCACCAGGAGACCCGGTACTTC.

This clonotype came up many times. The chain recombines TRBV5-1 with TRBJ1-1; 7 bases map to TRBD1. The germline V gene encodes CDR1 SGHRS and CDR2 YFSETQ. The CDR3 consists of 16 residues. With 0 bases clipped from V and 1 base from J, the junction kept 6 bases outside the gene matches. As DNA, the CDR3 is TGCGCCAGCAGCTTGGCTAGGGGACAGTCGAACACTGAAGCTTTCTTT. The encoded protein is CASSLARGQSNTEAFF.

This clonotype came up many times. V usage is TRBV6-1 and J usage is TRBJ2-1, with TRBD1 identical over 7 bases. Germline lookup yields CDR1 MNHNS and CDR2 SASEGT. Trimming took 2 bases from V and 5 from J; bases not matched to a gene: 6. The CDR3 is made up of 15 amino acids. DNA of the CDR3: TGTGCCAGCAGTGAAATCGTGGGACAGAACAATGAGCAGTTCTTC. As protein: CASSEIVGQNNEQFF.

This clonotype has a count of ten or more. The rearrangement links TRBV12-3 or TRBV12-4 to TRBJ2-7; D ambiguous. The CDR3 has 14 amino acids. V was pared by 6 bases and J by 3 bases, with 15 bases between. The CDR3 here is CASSPLGKLYEQYF. DNA of the CDR3: TGTGCCAGCAGCCCCTTAGGGAAACTCTACGAGCAGTACTTC.

V and J are TRBV5-1 and TRBJ1-6, with D perhaps TRBD1 (6 bases). V dropped 2 bases and J dropped 9 bases, with 15 bases sitting between them. Germline-derived CDR1 and CDR2 are SGHRS and YFSETQ. CDR3 length: 15 residues. CDR3 nucleotides: TGCGCCAGCAGCTTACAGGGTACCGGACCTTCACCCCTCCACTTT. Translating gives CASSLQGTGPSPLHF.

This clonotype was seen repeatedly, ten times or more. The J gene is TRBJ1-4, the V gene TRBV21-1. TRBV21-1 is tagged as a pseudogene. This CDR3 spans 14 amino acids. The CDR3 spells CASSIPHPSEKLFF. CDR3 DNA: TGTGCCAGCAGCATTCCTCACCCGAGTGAAAAACTGTTTTTT.

This clonotype was counted many times. The V gene is TRBV30, the J gene TRBJ1-2, with 9 bases lining up with TRBD1. Looked up from germline, CDR1 is GTSNPN and CDR2 is SVGIG (reference sequence). The CDR3 contains 15 residues. J gave up 1 base and V 2 bases, and 5 bases lay outside the gene matches. CDR3 sequence: CAWSYGTGSNYGYTF. In nucleotides, the CDR3 is TGTGCCTGGAGTTATGGGACAGGGAGTAACTATGGCTACACCTTC.

The V call is TRBV28, the J call TRBJ1-1; D gene unclear. The CDR3 length is 12 residues. CDR1 is MDHEN, CDR2 SYDVKM, per germline. The ends were cut back, 7 bases at V and 4 bases at J, with 10 bases in the middle. CDR3 amino acids: CASIRSSTEAFF. DNA of the CDR3: TGTGCCAGCATACGTAGTAGCACTGAAGCTTTCTTT.

V gene TRBV27 combines with J gene TRBJ1-1; 7 nucleotides agree with TRBD1. This CDR3 has 15 residues. Germline V gene lookup returns CDR1 MNHEY and CDR2 SMNVEV (reference sequence). V lost 3 bases and J lost 4; bases outside the gene matches: 8. The CDR3 sequence: CASSFDTGVGTEAFF. The CDR3 DNA reads TGTGCCAGCAGTTTTGATACAGGGGTGGGCACTGAAGCTTTCTTT.

This clonotype has a handful of counts. V and J are TRBV5-1 and TRBJ1-1; D is perhaps TRBD1 (5 bases). CDR1 is SGHRS and CDR2 is YFSETQ in the germline V gene. V was cut by 0 bases and J by 7 bases, with 10 bases left in between. The CDR3 spans 13 residues. The CDR3 reads CASSLATGGEAFF. DNA of the CDR3: TGCGCCAGCAGCTTGGCCACGGGGGGTGAAGCTTTCTTT.

This clonotype was detected only a few times. The J gene is TRBJ1-1, the V gene TRBV10-3; 7 bases fit TRBD1. The J segment lost 0 bases and the V segment lost 10 bases, leaving 8 bases of the junction unmatched. The CDR3 runs to 14 residues. The germline gives CDR1 ENHRY, CDR2 SYGVKD. Here the CDR3 DNA reads TGTGCCACCGGGCGGGACAGCATGAACACTGAAGCTTTCTTT. Translated, it gives CATGRDSMNTEAFF.

Many counts were recorded for this clonotype. The V and J genes are TRBV5-1 and TRBJ2-3; possible D gene TRBD2, 5 bases. The germline V gene has CDR1 SGHRS and CDR2 YFSETQ. The length of the CDR3 is 14 residues. V lost 0 bases, J lost 4 bases, and 9 bases lay in between. The CDR3 sequence is CASSLAGIADTQYF. CDR3 sequence (DNA): TGCGCCAGCAGCTTGGCCGGGATTGCAGATACGCAGTATTTT.